The clone carrying this T cell receptor beta chain was observed many times. The antigen remains undetermined. This sample was taken from a study of breast tumors, draining lymph nodes, adjacent tissues. Study-wide findings and caveats: Tumor repertoires ranked between lymph nodes and nontumor tissue in diversity, with V and J gene preferences. That most tumor T cells come from lymph nodes remained unproven.

TCRdb reprocessed the multiplex PCR reads via MiXCR and lists one record per CDR3 protein. The table shows roughly 220,000 distinct CDR3 sequences, with 30% to 35% occurring only once. Per germline, CDR1 GTSNPN and CDR2 SVGIG (reference sequence). Trimming took 5 bases from V and 2 from J, leaving 13 bases between them. This CDR3 comprises 14 residues. Breast cancer patients provided tissue from their axillary draining lymph nodes. This receptor was identified in a female donor with breast cancer. Some clones in this sample may be carry-over from other donors' samples. The chain has TRBV30 and TRBJ1-5; D perhaps matches TRBD1 (6 bases). The sample consisted of axillary lymph node tissue. This CDR3 is CAWEQGGGNQPQHF. The DNA of the CDR3 is TGTGCCTGGGAACAGGGCGGCGGCAATCAGCCCCAGCATTTT.